Presented here are 3 T cell receptor beta chains from one specimen sequenced in a study of regulatory T cells in long-lasting Graves disease. Time point specified: newly diagnosed GD, antithyroid drugs for less than 3 months. With RNA extracted from PBMCs as input, the TCR library was made. iRepertoire HTBI primers and Arm-PCR of CDR3 regions built TCR beta libraries. TCRdb reanalysed the multiplex PCR reads using MiXCR and keeps one entry per CDR3 protein. There are some 560,000 distinct CDR3 sequences in the sample; about 16% occur only once, and 20% to 25% lies in the top ten. These data were also filed under a second study, of T cells in Graves' hyperthyroidism and ophthalmopathy.

The starting material was peripheral blood mononuclear cells (PBMCs), obtained at new diagnosis, from a patient treated with antithyroid drugs. Receptors originate from a woman aged 35-65 years with Graves disease.

This rearrangement joins TRBV14 to TRBJ2-5; unclear D gene. The CDR3 has 15 amino acids. Trimming cost V 1 base and J 0 bases, with 9 bases left between them. CDR1 is SGHDN and CDR2 is FVKESK in the germline V gene. In DNA, the CDR3 is TGTGCCAGCAGCCAAGTTGGGCGGTACCAAGAGACCCAGTACTTC. This translates into CASSQVGRYQETQYF.

The sample holds a few counts of this clonotype. The chain is built from TRBV30 and TRBJ1-5; D gene ambiguous. Germline V lookup: CDR1 GTSNPN, CDR2 SVGIG (reference sequence). V lost 8 bases to trimming and J lost 4 bases, with 12 bases between them. This CDR3 is built from 12 residues. Here the CDR3 DNA reads TGTGCCGCGCGGTGGTATAATCAGCCCCAGCATTTT. Its translation: CAARWYNQPQHF.

This clonotype has ten or more counts. Here the CDR3 DNA reads TGTGCCAGCAGTTACTCGGTGTGGGGAAACTATGGCTACACCTTC. This encodes CASSYSVWGNYGYTF. This rearrangement joins TRBV6-2 or TRBV6-3 to TRBJ1-2; no clear D gene. This CDR3 comprises 15 residues. V was cut by 0 bases and J by 2 bases, with 10 bases left in between. Germline CDR1 reads MNHEY; CDR2 reads SVGEGT.